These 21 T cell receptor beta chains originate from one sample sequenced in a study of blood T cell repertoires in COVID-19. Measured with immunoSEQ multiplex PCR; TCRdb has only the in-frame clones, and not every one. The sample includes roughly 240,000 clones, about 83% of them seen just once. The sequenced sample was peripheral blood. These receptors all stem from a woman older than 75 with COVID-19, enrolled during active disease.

In nucleotides, the CDR3 is TGTGCCAGCTCACCATATCGGGAGGGAGCCAGCTACACCTTC. Encoded protein: CASSPYREGASYTF. This chain uses TRBV18 with TRBJ1-2, with D unclear. The CDR3 has 14 amino acids. The V end lost 2 bases, the J end lost 9 bases, and 16 bases lay between the germline ends. CDR1 and CDR2 (germline): KGHSH, LQKENI.

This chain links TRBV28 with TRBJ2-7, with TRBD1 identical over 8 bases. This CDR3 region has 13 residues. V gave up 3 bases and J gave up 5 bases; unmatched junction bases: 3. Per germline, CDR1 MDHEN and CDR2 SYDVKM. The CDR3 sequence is CASSFQGANEQYV. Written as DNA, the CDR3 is TGTGCCAGCAGTTTCCAGGGGGCAAACGAGCAGTACGTC.

The CDR3 sequence: CASSLTGTKNTGELFF. CDR3 nucleotides: TGTGCCAGCAGCCTCACCGGGACTAAGAACACCGGGGAGCTGTTTTTT. The chain carries TRBV11-2 and TRBJ2-2; 7 nucleotides line up with TRBD2. The CDR3 spans 16 residues. The V gene end was trimmed by 5 bases and the J gene end by 1 base; junction bases not matched to a gene: 7. Germline CDR1 reads SGHAT; CDR2 reads FQNNGV.

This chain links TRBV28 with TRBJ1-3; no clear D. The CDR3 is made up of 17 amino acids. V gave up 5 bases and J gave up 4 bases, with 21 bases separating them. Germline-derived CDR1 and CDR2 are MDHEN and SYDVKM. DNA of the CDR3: TGTGCCAGCAGTCCCCGGGGAAGGGCAGGCCCCGGAAACACCATATATTTT. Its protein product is CASSPRGRAGPGNTIYF.

CDR3 in amino acids: CASSYGHPNTGELFF. The CDR3 DNA sequence: TGCGCCAGCAGCTACGGACACCCGAACACCGGGGAGCTGTTTTTT. The rearrangement links TRBV5-1 to TRBJ2-2, with D perhaps matching TRBD1 (5 bases). Germline-derived CDR1 and CDR2 are SGHRS and YFSETQ. V was pared by 3 bases and J by 0 bases, with 9 bases between. The CDR3 runs 15 residues. Looking up the rest from reference TRBV5-1 and TRBJ2-2 gives the full variable domain: KAGVTQTPRYLIKTRGQQVTLSCSPISGHRSVSWYQQTPGQGLQFLFEYFSETQRNKGNFPGRFSGRQFSNSRSEMNVSTLELGDSALYLCASSYGHPNTGELFFGEGSRLTVL.

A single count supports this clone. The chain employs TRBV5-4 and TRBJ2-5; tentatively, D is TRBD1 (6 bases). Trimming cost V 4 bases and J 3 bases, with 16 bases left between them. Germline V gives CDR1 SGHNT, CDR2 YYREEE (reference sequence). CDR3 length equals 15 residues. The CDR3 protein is CASSPAGQNKETQYF. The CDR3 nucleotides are TGTGCCAGCAGCCCGGCCGGACAGAACAAAGAGACCCAGTACTTC.

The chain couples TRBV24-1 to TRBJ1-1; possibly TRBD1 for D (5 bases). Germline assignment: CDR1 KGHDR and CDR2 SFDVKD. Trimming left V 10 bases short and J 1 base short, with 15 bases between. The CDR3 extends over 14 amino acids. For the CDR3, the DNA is TGTGCCACGACCGGGGGGAGAGGGAACACTGAAGCTTTCTTT. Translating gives CATTGGRGNTEAFF.

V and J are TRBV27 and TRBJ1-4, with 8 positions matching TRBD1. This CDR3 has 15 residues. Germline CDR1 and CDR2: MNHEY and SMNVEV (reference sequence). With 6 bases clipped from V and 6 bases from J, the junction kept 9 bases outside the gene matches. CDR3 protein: CASRAPGQAHEKLFF. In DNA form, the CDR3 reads TGTGCCAGCAGGGCACCGGGACAGGCTCATGAAAAACTGTTTTTT.

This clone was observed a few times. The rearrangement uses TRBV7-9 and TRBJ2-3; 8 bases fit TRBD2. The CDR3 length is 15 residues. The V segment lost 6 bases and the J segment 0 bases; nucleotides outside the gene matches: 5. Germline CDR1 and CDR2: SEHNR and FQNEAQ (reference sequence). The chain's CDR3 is CASSFSGVSTDTQYF. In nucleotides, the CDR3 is TGTGCCAGCAGTTTTAGCGGGGTGAGCACAGATACGCAGTATTTT. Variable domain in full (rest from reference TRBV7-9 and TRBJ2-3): DTGVSQNPRHKITKRGQNVTFRCDPISEHNRLYWYRQTLGQGPEFLTYFQNEAQLEKSRLLSDRFSAERPKGSFSTLEIQRTEQGDSAMYLCASSFSGVSTDTQYFGPGTRLTVL.

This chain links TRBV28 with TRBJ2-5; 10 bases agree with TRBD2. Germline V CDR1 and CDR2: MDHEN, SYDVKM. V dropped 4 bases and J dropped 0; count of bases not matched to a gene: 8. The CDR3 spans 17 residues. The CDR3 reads CASSSQRGGQYQETQYF. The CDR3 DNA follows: TGTGCCAGCAGTTCCCAGCGGGGGGGACAGTACCAAGAGACCCAGTACTTC.

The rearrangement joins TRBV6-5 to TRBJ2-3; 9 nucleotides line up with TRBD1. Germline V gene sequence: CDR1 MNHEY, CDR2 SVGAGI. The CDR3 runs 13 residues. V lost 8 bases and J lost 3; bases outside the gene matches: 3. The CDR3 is CASGTGITDTQYF. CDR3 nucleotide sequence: TGTGCCAGCGGGACAGGGATTACAGATACGCAGTATTTT.

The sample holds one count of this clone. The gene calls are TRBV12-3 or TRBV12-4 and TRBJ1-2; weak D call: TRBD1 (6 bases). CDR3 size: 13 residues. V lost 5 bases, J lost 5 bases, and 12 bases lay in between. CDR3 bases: TGTGCCAGCAGTAACACTAGGGGGTATGGCTACACCTTC. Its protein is CASSNTRGYGYTF.

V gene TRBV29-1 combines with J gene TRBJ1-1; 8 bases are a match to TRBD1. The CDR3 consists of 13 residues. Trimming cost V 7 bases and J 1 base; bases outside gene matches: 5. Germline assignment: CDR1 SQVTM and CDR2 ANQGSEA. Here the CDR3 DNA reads TGCAGCGGGACCGGGACAGGGAACACTGAAGCTTTCTTT. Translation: CSGTGTGNTEAFF. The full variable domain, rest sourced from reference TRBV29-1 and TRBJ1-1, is SAVISQKPSRDICQRGTSLTIQCQVDSQVTMMFWYRQQPGQSLTLIATANQGSEATYESGFVIDKFPISRPNLTFSTLTVSNMSPEDSSIYLCSGTGTGNTEAFFGQGTRLTVV.

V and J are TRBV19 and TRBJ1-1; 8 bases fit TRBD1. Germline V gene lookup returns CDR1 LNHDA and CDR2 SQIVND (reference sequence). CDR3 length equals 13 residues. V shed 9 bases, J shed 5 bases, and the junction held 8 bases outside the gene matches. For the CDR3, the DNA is TGTGCCAGCTACGGGACAGGTGTTACTGAAGCTTTCTTT. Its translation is CASYGTGVTEAFF.

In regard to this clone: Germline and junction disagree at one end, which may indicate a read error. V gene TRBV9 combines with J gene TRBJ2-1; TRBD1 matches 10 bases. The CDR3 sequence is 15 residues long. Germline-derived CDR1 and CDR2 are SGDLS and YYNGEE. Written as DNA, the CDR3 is TGTGCCAGCAGCGGTCGACAGGGGGCCTACAGTGAGCAGTTCTTC. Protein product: CASSGRQGAYSEQFF.

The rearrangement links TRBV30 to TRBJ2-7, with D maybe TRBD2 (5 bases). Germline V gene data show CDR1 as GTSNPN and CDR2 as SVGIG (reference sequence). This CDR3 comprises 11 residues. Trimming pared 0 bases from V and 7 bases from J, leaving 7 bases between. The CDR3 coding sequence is TGTGCCTGGAGTGTAACGGGGGAGCAGTACTTC. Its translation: CAWSVTGEQYF.

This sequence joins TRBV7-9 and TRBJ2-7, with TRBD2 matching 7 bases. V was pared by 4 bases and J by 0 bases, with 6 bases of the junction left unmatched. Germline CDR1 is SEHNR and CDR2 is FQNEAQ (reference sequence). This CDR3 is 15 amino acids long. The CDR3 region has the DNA TGTGCCAGCAGCTCACAAGGCGGGGGCTCCTACGAGCAGTACTTC. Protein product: CASSSQGGGSYEQYF.

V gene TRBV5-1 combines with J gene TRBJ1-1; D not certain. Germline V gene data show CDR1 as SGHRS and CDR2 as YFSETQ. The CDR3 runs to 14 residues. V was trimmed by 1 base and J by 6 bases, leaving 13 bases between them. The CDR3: CASSLRPDSPEAFF. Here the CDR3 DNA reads TGCGCCAGCAGCTTGCGGCCCGATAGCCCTGAAGCTTTCTTT.

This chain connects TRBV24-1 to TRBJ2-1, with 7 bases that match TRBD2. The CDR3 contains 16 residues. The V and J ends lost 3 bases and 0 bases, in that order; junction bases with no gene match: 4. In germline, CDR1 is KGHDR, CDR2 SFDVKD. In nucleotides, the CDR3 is TGTGCCACCAGTGATGGGGGGGAGAGCTCCTACAATGAGCAGTTCTTC. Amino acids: CATSDGGESSYNEQFF.

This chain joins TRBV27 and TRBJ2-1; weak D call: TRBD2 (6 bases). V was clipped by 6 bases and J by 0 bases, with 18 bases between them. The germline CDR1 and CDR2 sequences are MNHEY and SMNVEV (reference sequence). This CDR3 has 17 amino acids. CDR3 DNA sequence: TGTGCCAGCAGATACCGCGGGGACTCCAGCTCCTACAATGAGCAGTTCTTC. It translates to CASRYRGDSSSYNEQFF.

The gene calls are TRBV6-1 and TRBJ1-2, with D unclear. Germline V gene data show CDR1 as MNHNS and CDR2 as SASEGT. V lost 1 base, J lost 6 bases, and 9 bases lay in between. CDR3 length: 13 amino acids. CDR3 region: CASSEVTVNGYTF. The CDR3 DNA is TGTGCCAGCAGTGAAGTAACAGTAAATGGCTACACCTTC.